This T cell receptor (beta chain) was found in a study of OX40 agonist ivuxolimab in advanced cancers. This CDR3 spans 16 amino acids. Trimming removed 1 base from V and 3 bases from J; junction bases left unmatched: 5. Per germline, CDR1 MNHNS and CDR2 SASEGT. Study results and caveats: CD8+ T cells (on average) carried more expanded clones than CD4+ T cells.

Here immunoSEQ multiplex PCR was the method, and the copy in TCRdb shows in-frame clones only, minus some. The data show around 70,000 clones, 65% to 85% seen once. A note on this clone: Its antigen is unidentified.

The chain is built from TRBV6-1 and TRBJ1-4, with TRBD1 matching over 7 bases. This TCR was sampled from an adult with an advanced solid tumor such as melanoma, head and neck, liver or kidney cancer. The material was CD4+ or CD8+ T cells sorted from blood, obtained in a trial of the OX40 agonist ivuxolimab. CDR3 sequence reads: CASSEGRTGPNEKLFF. DNA of the CDR3: TGTGCCAGCAGTGAAGGTCGGACAGGACCTAATGAAAAACTGTTTTTT.